The entry below gives a single TCR beta chain sequence along with its context. Its matching antigen is unknown. This sample is drawn from a study of cytomegalovirus exposure and HLA in healthy donors. From germline, CDR1 is SGHKS and CDR2 YYEKEE (reference sequence). Trimming removed 3 bases from V and 2 bases from J; junction bases left unmatched: 6. The CDR3 consists of 15 residues. Study observations and caveats: When the data were analyzed later, several of the most significant clusters appeared to be linked to common viral pathogens. The authors listed some 150 TCR beta chains as cytomegalovirus-associated.

Healthy people donating bone marrow made up the donors. Both 60 Vbeta primers and 13 Jbeta primers went into the PCR. Assay used: immunoSEQ multiplex PCR; TCRdb lists only in-frame clones, some missing. The repertoire has 150,000 to 200,000 clones, approximately 65% of them found once; the top ten carry under 3%. The receptor comes from a man aged 40-55 years in good health and CMV-seronegative. The sequenced material came from PBMCs. This chain uses TRBV5-5 with TRBJ2-7, with 9 bases lining up with TRBD1. The CDR3 protein is CASSWGDRGAYEQYF. CDR3 bases: TGTGCCAGCAGCTGGGGCGACAGGGGGGCCTACGAGCAGTACTTC.